These 3 T cell receptor beta chains share one sample of origin, sequenced in a study of CD8+ T cells in alopecia areata (dated by TCRdb to between 2017 and 2018). In the paper's terms, the time point label means: about 5 months on oral tofacitinib. This specimen's treatment or condition label, per the study, means: oral pan-JAK inhibitor, 5-10 mg twice daily. The method behind the library was the immunoSEQ multiplex PCR assay. For TCR sequencing, RNA was extracted from every sample and reverse transcribed into cDNA to serve as template. As stored in TCRdb, this immuneACCESS dataset retains in-frame rearrangements with V and J assigned. A fraction of the clones does not appear; measured against another copy, unresolved V genes explain less than half of the discrepancy, and the remainder lacks a known reason. Recorded for this sample are about 76,000 clones; approximately 72% of them occurred a single time. 23% of the sample belongs to the ten largest clones.

The sample in question was CD8+ T cells sorted from blood, obtained at week 24, from a patient treated with tofacitinib. The receptors were gathered from a human donor with alopecia areata.

Only a few counts were recorded for this clone. This chain links TRBV21-1 with TRBJ2-5; the table's D call, TRBD2, was not checked against the DNA. TRBV21-1 is a pseudogene segment. This CDR3 is 9 amino acids long. The CDR3 DNA reads as TGTGCCAGCCGGGAGACCCAGTACTTC. Residues: CASRETQYF.

The rearrangement links TRBV5-8 to TRBJ1-4, with TRBD1 as a possible D gene (5 bases). Germline values: CDR1 SGHTS, CDR2 YDEGEE. The CDR3 consists of 16 residues. The ends were cut back, 5 bases at V and 5 bases at J, with 19 bases in the middle. The CDR3 sequence is CASSSGIRGVNEKLFF. The CDR3 region has the DNA TGTGCCAGCAGTTCGGGGATAAGGGGCGTAAATGAAAAACTGTTTTTT.

The chain joins TRBV7-9 to TRBJ2-1; D is undetermined. The CDR3 sequence is 15 residues long. Germline V gives CDR1 SEHNR, CDR2 FQNEAQ (reference sequence). Trimming took 4 bases from V and 0 from J, leaving 10 bases between them. The CDR3 sequence: CASSWAQNSYNEQFF. In nucleotides, the CDR3 is TGTGCCAGCAGCTGGGCGCAAAACTCCTACAATGAGCAGTTCTTC.